This TCR beta chain was recorded in a study of control samples from healthy donors and cancer patients. Trimming stripped 6 bases from V and 7 bases from J, with 9 bases between. The CDR3 is made up of 11 amino acids. Germline V gene data show CDR1 as LNHDA and CDR2 as SQIVND (reference sequence). TCRdb keeps only in-frame clones here, not all; method: immunoSEQ multiplex PCR. Altogether about 130,000 clones are present, roughly 92% being singletons, with the ten largest covering less than 6%. Concerning this clone itself: Other DNA sequences in this specimen translate into the identical CDR3.

The rearrangement uses TRBV19 and TRBJ1-1, with D unclear. Sequenced material: blood. This TCR came from a man aged 18 to 29 in good health. The CDR3 DNA reads as TGTGCCAGTAGCTGGCGGTATGAAGCTTTCTTT. Protein product: CASSWRYEAFF.